This entry lists 30 T cell receptor beta chains sequenced from one sample in a study of human T cells and chemical hapten exposure. The time point denotes: patch test 2, 6 weeks after DPC sensitization. Sample treatment: therapeutic diphenylcyclopropenone sensitization with weekly scalp DPC. Extraction yielded total RNA from whole blood (unfractionated). From the RACE reads, TCRdb called clonotypes with MiXCR, one entry per CDR3 protein. This sample has tens of thousands of distinct CDR3 sequences, with 9.5% to 10% found just once. The material was whole blood, obtained in connection with sensitization to the hapten diphenylcyclopropenone (DPC). These receptors were obtained from a woman in her 30s with alopecia areata. Some clones in this sample may be carry-over from other donors' samples.

This clonotype was picked up many times. As DNA, the CDR3 is TGTGCCAGCAGTTCCCATACTCAGGGGGGCTATGGCTACACCTTC. It specifies CASSSHTQGGYGYTF. The V call is TRBV28, the J call TRBJ1-2; 7 positions agree with TRBD1. The CDR3 is made up of 15 amino acids. The germline V gene encodes CDR1 MDHEN and CDR2 SYDVKM. V was pared by 4 bases and J by 4 bases, with 9 bases of the junction left unmatched.

This clonotype was seen only a few times. This chain uses TRBV9 with TRBJ2-2; D may be TRBD2 (6 bases). The V end was cut by 5 bases, the J end by 3 bases, with 11 bases between. CDR3 size: 14 residues. The germline CDR1 and CDR2 sequences are SGDLS and YYNGEE. Here the CDR3 reads CASRSGGDTGELFF. CDR3 DNA sequence: TGTGCCAGCAGGTCCGGGGGAGACACCGGGGAGCTGTTTTTT. Using reference TRBV9 and TRBJ2-2 for the parts outside the CDR3, the full variable domain is DSGVTQTPKHLITATGQRVTLRCSPRSGDLSVYWYQQSLDQGLQFLIQYYNGEERAKGNILERFSAQQFPDLHSELNLSSLELGDSALYFCASRSGGDTGELFFGEGSRLTVL.

This clonotype was recorded many times. V gene TRBV25-1 combines with J gene TRBJ1-5, with 9 bases identical to TRBD1. The ends lost 4 bases at V and 2 bases at J; junction bases unmatched: 6. CDR3 size: 16 residues. Germline CDR1 and CDR2: MGHDK and SYGVNS. CDR3 sequence (DNA): TGTGCCAGCAGTGCAAACAGGGGGCCGGGCAATCAGCCCCAGCATTTT. It is translated as CASSANRGPGNQPQHF. Variable domain in full (rest from reference TRBV25-1 and TRBJ1-5): EADIYQTPRYLVIGTGKKITLECSQTMGHDKMYWYQQDPGMELHLIHYSYGVNSTEKGDLSSESTVSRIRTEHFPLTLESARPSHTSQYLCASSANRGPGNQPQHFGDGTRLSIL.

The V gene is TRBV15, the J gene TRBJ1-1; D call uncertain. Trimming removed 0 bases at V and 2 bases at J, with 13 bases between. This CDR3 has 16 amino acids. In germline, CDR1 is LNHNV, CDR2 YYDKDF (reference sequence). CDR3 coding DNA: TGTGCCACCAGCAGAGATTTGGGTAATTTCAACACTGAAGCTTTCTTT. Its translation is CATSRDLGNFNTEAFF.

This clonotype showed up just a few times. This CDR3 is missing its conserved last phenylalanine or tryptophan, likely due to a read error. The chain employs TRBV7-3 and TRBJ2-2; D not resolved. Germline values: CDR1 SGHTA, CDR2 FQGTGA. This CDR3 spans 14 amino acids. V was clipped by 2 bases and J by 1 base, with 5 bases between them. This CDR3 reads CASSLVRNTGELFS. The DNA of the CDR3 is TGTGCCAGCAGCTTAGTGCGGAACACCGGGGAGCTGTTTTCT.

This clonotype was observed a few times. The V gene is TRBV3-1, the J gene TRBJ1-4, with D maybe TRBD1 (5 bases). The CDR3 covers 13 residues. V lost 3 bases to trimming and J lost 11 bases, with 13 bases between them. Germline lookup yields CDR1 LGHDT and CDR2 YNNKEL (reference sequence). CDR3 residues: CASSQAQGGKLFF. CDR3 sequence (DNA): TGTGCCAGCAGCCAGGCGCAGGGTGGGAAACTGTTTTTT. Full variable domain (remainder filled in from reference TRBV3-1 and TRBJ1-4): DTAVSQTPKYLVTQMGNDKSIKCEQNLGHDTMYWYKQDSKKFLKIMFSYNNKELIINETVPNRFSPKSPDKAHLNLHINSLELGDSAVYFCASSQAQGGKLFFGSGTQLSVL.

The V call is TRBV12-5, the J call TRBJ1-1; 8 bases match TRBD1. V dropped 0 bases and J dropped 3; count of bases not matched to a gene: 9. Germline V CDR1 and CDR2: LGHNT, FRNRAP. There are 17 residues in the CDR3. The CDR3 is CASGLVIGQGWDTEAFF. The CDR3 nucleotides read TGTGCTAGTGGTTTGGTAATCGGACAGGGTTGGGACACTGAAGCTTTCTTT.

V usage is TRBV10-3 and J usage is TRBJ2-3; D may correspond to TRBD1 or TRBD2 (5 bases each). Germline CDR1 and CDR2: ENHRY and SYGVKD. This CDR3 region has 15 residues. V lost 8 bases and J lost 0, with 15 bases in between. The CDR3 reads CAIAGTGASTDTQYF. In DNA form, the CDR3 reads TGTGCCATCGCTGGGACCGGAGCTAGCACAGATACGCAGTATTTT.

The table lists this clonotype with many counts. The V and J genes are TRBV19 and TRBJ2-2, with TRBD1 identical over 7 bases. The length of the CDR3 is 16 residues. Per the germline V gene, CDR1 is LNHDA and CDR2 is SQIVND (reference sequence). The V segment lost 4 bases and the J segment 0 bases; nucleotides outside the gene matches: 5. The CDR3 bases are TGTGCCAGTAGTACTAGGGGACAGACGAACACCGGGGAGCTGTTTTTT. It encodes CASSTRGQTNTGELFF.

This clonotype was seen at least ten times. The chain has TRBV4-3 and TRBJ2-3; D gene ambiguous. From germline, CDR1 is LGHNA and CDR2 YSLEER. This CDR3 comprises 14 residues. The V and J ends lost 1 base and 1 base respectively, with 6 bases between them. The CDR3 DNA reads as TGCGCCAGCAGCCAAGGCAGCCGCACAGATACGCAGTATTTT. It encodes CASSQGSRTDTQYF.

This clonotype was counted only a few times. The chain links TRBV27 to TRBJ2-1; D is undetermined. V was trimmed by 0 bases and J by 12 bases, leaving 18 bases between them. The CDR3 covers 15 residues. CDR1 MNHEY and CDR2 SMNVEV come from the germline V gene (reference sequence). CDR3 loop: CASSLSPDQPFGQFF. The CDR3 DNA follows: TGTGCCAGCAGTTTATCACCCGACCAGCCGTTTGGGCAGTTCTTC.

This clonotype was seen many times. The V and J genes are TRBV6-2 or TRBV6-3 and TRBJ2-5; no firm D call. The V end was cut by 2 bases, the J end by 1 base, with 8 bases between. From germline, CDR1 is MNHEY and CDR2 SVGEGT. The CDR3 is made up of 14 amino acids. The CDR3 loop reads CASSYVNSQETQYF. The CDR3 region has the DNA TGTGCCAGCAGTTACGTGAACAGCCAAGAGACCCAGTACTTC.

Ten or more counts support this clonotype. V and J are TRBV7-2 and TRBJ2-1; 9 bases line up with TRBD2. Germline V gene data show CDR1 as SGHTA and CDR2 as FQGNSA. V was pared by 3 bases and J by 4 bases, with 4 bases of the junction left unmatched. The CDR3 length is 15 residues. The CDR3 loop reads CASSLTAGGYNEQFF. The CDR3 DNA reads TGTGCCAGCAGCTTGACGGCGGGGGGGTACAATGAGCAGTTCTTC.

J is TRBJ2-5 and V is TRBV4-3; no reliable D call. The germline V gene encodes CDR1 LGHNA and CDR2 YSLEER. The CDR3 totals 15 residues. V dropped 0 bases and J dropped 5 bases, with 13 bases sitting between them. CDR3 protein: CASSQDRTDRETQYF. The CDR3 DNA is TGCGCCAGCAGCCAAGATCGGACCGACCGGGAGACCCAGTACTTC.

The rearrangement joins TRBV10-3 to TRBJ1-3; TRBD1 matches at 9 bases. Trimming cost V 4 bases and J 5 bases; bases outside gene matches: 9. The V gene's germline CDR1 is ENHRY and CDR2 SYGVKD. CDR3 length: 16 residues. Here the CDR3 reads CAISADRGLARNTIYF. The CDR3 coding sequence is TGTGCCATCAGTGCGGACAGGGGTCTGGCAAGAAACACCATATATTTT.

V is TRBV29-1 and J is TRBJ2-5; D is perhaps TRBD1 or TRBD2 (5 bases each). The CDR3 consists of 13 residues. Trimming left V 7 bases short and J 2 bases short, with 14 bases between. CDR1 and CDR2 from the germline V gene are SQVTM and ANQGSEA. This CDR3 reads CSAKRDRQETQYF. CDR3 nucleotides: TGCAGCGCTAAAAGGGACCGTCAAGAGACCCAGTACTTC.

The chain recombines TRBV28 with TRBJ2-1, with 7 bases lining up with TRBD2. CDR1 and CDR2 from the germline V gene are MDHEN and SYDVKM. The CDR3 runs 14 residues. J was trimmed by 0 bases and V by 8 bases; bases with no gene match: 4. CDR3 in DNA: TGTGCCAGCGGGCCTAGCGGCTCCTACAATGAGCAGTTCTTC. Its translation: CASGPSGSYNEQFF.

The sample holds a few counts of this clonotype. The V call is TRBV5-1, the J call TRBJ2-4; D is perhaps TRBD1 (5 bases). Germline CDR1 SGHRS, CDR2 YFSETQ. V was pared by 0 bases and J by 7 bases, with 5 bases between. The CDR3 is 12 residues long. For the CDR3, the DNA is TGCGCCAGCAGCTTGGAGGGGAACATTCAGTACTTC. It yields the protein CASSLEGNIQYF.

This clonotype came up a few times. The chain links TRBV6-2 or TRBV6-3 to TRBJ1-5, with D tentatively TRBD1 (5 bases). This CDR3 is 15 amino acids long. CDR1 and CDR2 from the germline V gene are MNHEY and SVGEGT. Trimming pared 0 bases from V and 7 bases from J, leaving 13 bases between. The CDR3 DNA reads as TGTGCCAGCAGTTACTCTTTGCAGGGTCGGCAGCCCCAGCATTTT. Translated, it gives CASSYSLQGRQPQHF.

This clonotype has just a few counts. The V gene is TRBV7-2, the J gene TRBJ1-1, with D possibly TRBD1 on 5 matching bases. This CDR3 has 12 residues. Trimming cost V 6 bases and J 4 bases, with 9 bases left between them. The germline CDR1 and CDR2 sequences are SGHTA and FQGNSA. The CDR3 bases are TGTGCCAGCAGTAGGGGTTTCACTGAAGCTTTCTTT. Protein sequence: CASSRGFTEAFF.

The rearrangement uses TRBV9 and TRBJ1-1; D remains unclear. The V gene lost 0 bases and the J gene lost 4 bases, with 10 bases spanning the gap. CDR1 is SGDLS, CDR2 YYNGEE, per germline. The CDR3 totals 14 residues. The CDR3 DNA is TGTGCCAGCAGCGTAGAGCCGTTGGGCACTGAAGCTTTCTTT. It specifies CASSVEPLGTEAFF.

The chain uses TRBV7-2 and TRBJ2-5; 8 bases match TRBD2. Trimming removed 3 bases from V and 0 bases from J; junction bases left unmatched: 18. The CDR3 consists of 20 residues. Germline V gene sequence: CDR1 SGHTA, CDR2 FQGNSA. The CDR3 DNA follows: TGTGCCAGCAGCTTTAGCGGTCTCGAGCGGGGGATCGGACACCAAGAGACCCAGTACTTC. As protein: CASSFSGLERGIGHQETQYF.

The chain has TRBV20-1 and TRBJ2-3; tentative D call: TRBD2 (5 bases). The CDR3 loop spans 14 amino acids. Trimming left V 4 bases short and J 4 bases short, with 15 bases between. Germline V gene lookup returns CDR1 DFQATT and CDR2 SNEGSKA (reference sequence). The CDR3 DNA follows: TGCAGTGCTACGACCGGGGTGGCGTCAGATACGCAGTATTTT. This translates into CSATTGVASDTQYF.

This clonotype was seen ten or more times. This rearrangement joins TRBV7-6 to TRBJ2-6; 8 bases fit TRBD1. V lost 10 bases to trimming and J lost 2 bases; unmatched junction nucleotides: 10. Germline V gives CDR1 SGHVS, CDR2 FNYEAQ. This CDR3 spans 16 amino acids. In DNA, the CDR3 is TGTGCCACCACGACCTTGGACAGGGCTGGGGCCAACGTCCTGACTTTC. Translated: CATTTLDRAGANVLTF.

In its sample, this clonotype was seen many times. The chain carries TRBV7-6 and TRBJ2-1, with 10 bases that match TRBD2. The V gene end was trimmed by 5 bases and the J gene end by 7 bases; junction bases not matched to a gene: 8. The germline V gene encodes CDR1 SGHVS and CDR2 FNYEAQ. The CDR3 runs to 15 residues. CDR3 loop: CASSQASGGRNEQFF. CDR3 DNA sequence: TGTGCCAGCAGCCAAGCTAGCGGGGGAAGGAATGAGCAGTTCTTC.

This clonotype was observed many times. The chain couples TRBV18 to TRBJ2-7, with D unclear. Per germline, CDR1 KGHSH and CDR2 LQKENI. This CDR3 is built from 15 residues. V was trimmed by 0 bases and J by 1 base, leaving 10 bases between them. CDR3 DNA: TGTGCCAGCTCACCACCCTACGGATTTTCCTACGAGCAGTACTTC. This gives the protein CASSPPYGFSYEQYF.

This clonotype occurred many times. V and J are TRBV19 and TRBJ1-1, with TRBD1 matching 7 bases. Germline CDR1 and CDR2: LNHDA and SQIVND (reference sequence). V lost 4 bases to trimming and J lost 4 bases; unmatched junction nucleotides: 6. This CDR3 region has 14 residues. The CDR3 loop is CASSTRPGGTEAFF. The CDR3 coding sequence is TGTGCCAGTAGTACCCGACCAGGGGGCACTGAAGCTTTCTTT.

In this sample, this clonotype turned up many times. This rearrangement joins TRBV7-7 to TRBJ2-5; TRBD1 agrees at 8 bases. Germline V lookup: CDR1 SSHAT, CDR2 FNYEAQ (reference sequence). The trim removed 4 bases at V and 4 bases at J, leaving 5 bases unmatched. The CDR3 has 14 amino acids. The CDR3 loop is CASSSQGAGETQYF. CDR3 coding DNA: TGTGCCAGCAGCTCGCAGGGGGCTGGAGAGACCCAGTACTTC.

The chain combines TRBV6-6 with TRBJ2-7; 7 bases agree with TRBD2. CDR1 is MNHNY, CDR2 SVGAGI, per germline (reference sequence). The CDR3 runs 14 residues. V was clipped by 7 bases and J by 0 bases; unmatched bases: 6. This chain's CDR3 is CASNGGLSSYEQYF. The CDR3, as DNA: TGTGCCAGCAATGGGGGACTAAGCTCCTACGAGCAGTACTTC.

This clonotype was observed many times. This chain joins TRBV7-6 and TRBJ2-7; 9 positions match TRBD1. Germline assignment: CDR1 SGHVS and CDR2 FNYEAQ. Trimming took 3 bases from V and 5 from J; bases not matched to a gene: 5. The CDR3 sequence is 14 residues long. The CDR3 sequence is CASSFSQGAHEQYF. The DNA for the CDR3 is TGTGCCAGCAGCTTCTCACAGGGGGCCCACGAGCAGTACTTC.